There are a few counts of the clone carrying this T cell receptor beta chain. The final CDR3 position lacks the conserved phenylalanine or tryptophan, pointing to a likely read error. It is unclear where the CDR3 begins or ends on the DNA, so no DNA is shown, and the CDR3 is as TCRdb lists it. A total of 10 residues make up the CDR3, ends included. Per germline, CDR1 SGHAT and CDR2 FQNNGV. This sample was taken from a study of tumor-infiltrating lymphocytes in oesophageal squamous cell carcinoma. TCRdb re-derived calls from the PCR reads in MiXCR, one entry per CDR3 protein. This table has some 7,100 distinct CDR3 sequences, approximately 14% appearing once.

V gene TRBV11-2 combines with J gene TRBJ2-6; TRBD2 is the table's D call, not checked against the DNA. The clonotype was recovered from a male donor with esophageal squamous cell carcinoma. Source material: blood. The CDR3 protein is CASSLAAGGV.